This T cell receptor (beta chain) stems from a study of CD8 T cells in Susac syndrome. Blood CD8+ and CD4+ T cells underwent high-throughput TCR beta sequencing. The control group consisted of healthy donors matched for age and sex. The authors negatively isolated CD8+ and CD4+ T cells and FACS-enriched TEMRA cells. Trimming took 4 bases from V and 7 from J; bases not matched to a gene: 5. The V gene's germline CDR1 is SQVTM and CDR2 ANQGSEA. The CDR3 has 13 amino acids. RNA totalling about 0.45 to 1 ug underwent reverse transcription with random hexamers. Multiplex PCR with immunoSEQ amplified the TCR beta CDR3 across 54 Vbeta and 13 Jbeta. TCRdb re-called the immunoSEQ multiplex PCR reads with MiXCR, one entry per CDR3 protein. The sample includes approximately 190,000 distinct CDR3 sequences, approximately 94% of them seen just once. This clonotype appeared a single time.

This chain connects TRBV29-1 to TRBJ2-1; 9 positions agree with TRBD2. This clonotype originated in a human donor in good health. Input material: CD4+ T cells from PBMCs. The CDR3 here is CSVVAGALNEQFF. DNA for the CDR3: TGCAGCGTTGTAGCGGGGGCCTTAAATGAGCAGTTCTTC.